The entry below describes one TCR beta chain. Its specificity is not known. The data stem from a study of cytomegalovirus exposure and HLA in healthy donors. Whole-study results and caveats: It was taken for granted in presence/absence analyses that sequencing depth across donors was roughly uniform.

Primers: 60 Vbeta forward and 13 Jbeta reverse. Clones were sequenced by immunoSEQ multiplex PCR, and TCRdb holds only the in-frame ones, with some missing. In the table there are a few hundred thousand clones, about 75% of which are singletons. Trimming cost V 5 bases and J 0 bases, with 8 bases left between them. CDR1 is SGDLS, CDR2 YYNGEE, per germline. The CDR3 sequence is 14 residues long. The chain has TRBV9 and TRBJ1-4, with D uncertain. Sequenced input: PBMCs. The TCR comes from a woman younger than 45 in good health and CMV-seronegative. The CDR3 sequence is CASSVAATNEKLFF. CDR3 nucleotides: TGTGCCAGCAGTGTGGCAGCAACTAATGAAAAACTGTTTTTT.